This T cell receptor beta chain was sequenced in a study of identical twins. Study-level points and caveats: Sharing of beta out-of-frame sequences by twins showed a weaker excess. For out-of-frame alpha sequences shared by twins, low generation probability was in excess. For cord blood, abundant beta clonotypes had fewer insertions, unlike memory repertoires, which showed none.

The CDR3 totals 15 residues. Germline V gene data show CDR1 as SGHRS and CDR2 as YFSETQ. The V end was cut by 6 bases, the J end by 0 bases, with 16 bases between. A universal primer site came from template switching; cDNA carried unique molecular identifiers. Using its own MiXCR run on the 5' RACE reads, TCRdb lists one record per CDR3 protein. The table includes under 300,000 distinct CDR3 sequences, more than 9.5% detected once. This clonotype came up many times. No antigen is known for it. The sample was also linked to a second study, of yellow fever vaccine responses in identical twins.

The receptor was derived from a woman between 18 and 29 years old in good health. V gene TRBV5-1 combines with J gene TRBJ2-7; TRBD2 might be the D (6 bases). Sequenced sample: memory (CD45RO+) T cells sorted from blood. CDR3 DNA: TGCGCCAGCAATAGGGCGGGACCGAACTCCTACGAGCAGTACTTC. Protein product: CASNRAGPNSYEQYF.